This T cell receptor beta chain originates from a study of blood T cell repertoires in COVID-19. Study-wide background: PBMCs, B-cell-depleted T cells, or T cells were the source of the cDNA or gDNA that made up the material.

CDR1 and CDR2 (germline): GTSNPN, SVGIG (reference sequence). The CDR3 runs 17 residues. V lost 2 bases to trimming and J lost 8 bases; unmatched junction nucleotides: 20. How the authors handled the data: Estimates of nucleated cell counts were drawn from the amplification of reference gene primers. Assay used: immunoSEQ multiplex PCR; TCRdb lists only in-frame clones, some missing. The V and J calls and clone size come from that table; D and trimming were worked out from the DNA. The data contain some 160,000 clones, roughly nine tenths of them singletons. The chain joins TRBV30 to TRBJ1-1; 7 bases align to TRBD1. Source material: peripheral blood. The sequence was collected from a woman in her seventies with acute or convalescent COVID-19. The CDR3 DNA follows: TGTGCCTGGAGTCTCAGCCGCGGGAACAGGGGCCGCGAGGAAGCTTTCTTT. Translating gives CAWSLSRGNRGREEAFF. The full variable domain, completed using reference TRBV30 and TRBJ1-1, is SQTIHQWPATLVQPVGSPLSLECTVEGTSNPNLYWYRQAAGRGLQLLFYSVGIGQISSEVPQNLSASRPQDRQFILSSKKLLLSDSGFYLCAWSLSRGNRGREEAFFGQGTRLTVV.